The 15 T cell receptor beta chains listed next were all sequenced from one sample in a study of glioma-infiltrating T cells after dendritic cell vaccination. Time point in this sample: after dendritic cell vaccination, including at tumor progression/relapse. Profiling relied on immunoSEQ multiplex PCR, and the TCRdb table lists in-frame clones only, not all of them. The sample has 55,000 to 75,000 clones, roughly 80% seen once. The specimen comprised blood, sampled after dendritic cell vaccination. The receptors shown here come from a human donor with glioblastoma.

This chain connects TRBV2 to TRBJ2-7; D perhaps matches TRBD1 (5 bases). V was shortened by 7 bases and J by 3 bases, with 16 bases between the two germline ends. The CDR3 spans 14 residues. Germline V lookup: CDR1 SNHLY, CDR2 FYNNEI. CDR3 loop: CASMLGASFYEQYF. The CDR3, as DNA: TGTGCCAGCATGTTAGGGGCTTCCTTCTACGAGCAGTACTTC.

This clone showed up just once. The V call is TRBV2, the J call TRBJ1-2; no clear D gene. The germline V gene has CDR1 SNHLY and CDR2 FYNNEI. Trimming removed 6 bases at V and 4 bases at J, with 18 bases between. The CDR3 totals 15 residues. The CDR3, as DNA: TGTGCCAGCAGCGAAACCGGTGGGCAGCCCTATGGCTACACCTTC. Its protein product is CASSETGGQPYGYTF.

This chain links TRBV15 with TRBJ2-2; perhaps TRBD1 as D (6 bases). The germline CDR1 and CDR2 sequences are LNHNV and YYDKDF (reference sequence). Trimming took off 0 bases at V and 2 bases at J, with 10 bases between the two ends. The CDR3 contains 16 residues. The CDR3 DNA reads TGTGCCACCAGCAGAGACGAGGGACACAACACCGGGGAGCTGTTTTTT. Its translation is CATSRDEGHNTGELFF.

The chain has TRBV30 and TRBJ2-7, with TRBD1 matching 8 bases. Per the germline V gene, CDR1 is GTSNPN and CDR2 is SVGIG (reference sequence). The V segment lost 5 bases and the J segment 5 bases; nucleotides outside the gene matches: 11. The CDR3 loop spans 14 amino acids. The CDR3 nucleotides read TGTGCCTGGCACTCACAGGGGGACCTCCACGAGCAGTACTTC. This sequence encodes CAWHSQGDLHEQYF.

This sequence joins TRBV18 and TRBJ1-6; maybe TRBD1 (6 bases). The V gene's germline CDR1 is KGHSH and CDR2 LQKENI. The V and J ends lost 2 bases and 7 bases respectively, with 9 bases between them. The CDR3 has 14 amino acids. The CDR3 coding sequence is TGTGCCAGCTCACCAGGGGACACAAATTCACCCCTCCACTTT. This sequence encodes CASSPGDTNSPLHF.

The rearrangement links TRBV29-1 to TRBJ2-1; D gene uncertain. Trimming left V 1 base short and J 4 bases short, with 8 bases between. The CDR3 runs 13 residues. Germline V lookup: CDR1 SQVTM, CDR2 ANQGSEA. The CDR3 nucleotides are TGCAGCGTTGAAGTGGCGGTATACAATGAGCAGTTCTTC. Translating gives CSVEVAVYNEQFF.

The chain recombines TRBV19 with TRBJ1-1, with D unclear. V was pared by 10 bases and J by 7 bases, with 19 bases between. The CDR3 is made up of 13 amino acids. CDR1 is LNHDA and CDR2 is SQIVND in the germline V gene (reference sequence). This CDR3 is CATRANGGGEAFF. CDR3 nucleotides: TGTGCCACCCGGGCCAATGGAGGAGGTGAAGCTTTCTTT.

This clone appeared a few times. The V and J genes are TRBV4-1 and TRBJ2-7, with 8 bases that match TRBD2. The CDR3 consists of 15 residues. Germline CDR1 reads MGHRA; CDR2 reads YSYEKL. Trimming at V came to 1 base and at J to 2 bases, leaving 4 bases not matched to a gene. CDR3 in amino acids: CASSQGLAPTYEQYF. The CDR3 coding sequence is TGCGCCAGCAGCCAAGGACTAGCGCCCACCTACGAGCAGTACTTC.

The sample holds one count of this clone. The chain joins TRBV6-1 to TRBJ2-7; 10 nucleotides agree with TRBD1. CDR1 MNHNS and CDR2 SASEGT come from the germline V gene. Unmatched junction bases numbered 4, after V lost 1 base and J lost 4 bases. The CDR3 contains 15 residues. CDR3 amino acids: CASSEGQGAFYEQYF. In nucleotides, the CDR3 is TGTGCCAGCAGTGAAGGACAGGGGGCTTTTTACGAGCAGTACTTC.

This sequence joins TRBV6-1 and TRBJ2-5, with 9 bases lining up with TRBD2. Trimming removed 7 bases from V and 5 bases from J; junction bases left unmatched: 8. This CDR3 region has 14 residues. Per germline, CDR1 MNHNS and CDR2 SASEGT. The CDR3 is CASNEASGEETQYF. CDR3 nucleotides: TGTGCCAGCAATGAGGCTAGCGGGGAGGAGACCCAGTACTTC.

This rearrangement joins TRBV27 to TRBJ2-5; 9 bases agree with TRBD2. In germline, CDR1 is MNHEY, CDR2 SMNVEV (reference sequence). Trimming cost V 3 bases and J 4 bases; bases outside gene matches: 3. This CDR3 spans 14 amino acids. CDR3 region: CASSFSGSTETQYF. DNA for the CDR3: TGTGCCAGCAGTTTTAGCGGGAGTACAGAGACCCAGTACTTC.

The J gene is TRBJ2-1, the V gene TRBV19; 8 nucleotides match TRBD1. Germline V gene data show CDR1 as LNHDA and CDR2 as SQIVND (reference sequence). The CDR3 covers 14 residues. V lost 5 bases, J lost 6 bases, and 6 bases stayed unmatched. The CDR3 region has the DNA TGTGCCAGTAGTTGGGGGACAGGACGCAATGAGCAGTTCTTC. As protein: CASSWGTGRNEQFF.

The chain is built from TRBV7-9 and TRBJ2-3; the D gene is possibly TRBD1 (5 bases). V was shortened by 2 bases and J by 3 bases, with 6 bases between the two germline ends. CDR3 length: 13 amino acids. From germline, CDR1 is SEHNR and CDR2 FQNEAQ (reference sequence). The CDR3 spells CASSLSGTDTQYF. CDR3 in DNA: TGTGCCAGCAGCTTATCAGGGACAGATACGCAGTATTTT.

The chain joins TRBV14 to TRBJ1-2; D is perhaps TRBD1 (5 bases). The ends were cut back, 6 bases at V and 4 bases at J, with 15 bases in the middle. The CDR3 is 14 amino acids. Germline V gives CDR1 SGHDN, CDR2 FVKESK. The DNA for the CDR3 is TGTGCCAGCAGTCGAAGGAGGGGACCCTATGGCTACACCTTC. This sequence encodes CASSRRRGPYGYTF.

The genes are TRBV11-3 and TRBJ1-1; a weak D match, TRBD1 (5 bases). The CDR3 runs to 16 residues. With 5 bases removed from V and 0 bases from J, the gap between germline ends came to 16 bases. CDR1 SGHNT and CDR2 YENEEA come from the germline V gene. CDR3 bases: TGTGCCAGCAGCCCGGGGTGGGACTCCATGAACACTGAAGCTTTCTTT. Its translation is CASSPGWDSMNTEAFF.